The 16 T cell receptor beta chains below come from one sample, sequenced in a study of CD8 T cells in ankylosing spondylitis. A single record per CDR3 protein comes from TCRdb applying MiXCR to the 5' RACE reads. The sample carries approximately 220,000 distinct CDR3 sequences, about a quarter recorded once. The material sequenced was blood, either unsorted or a sorted T cell fraction (not recorded which). Receptor source: a male donor with ankylosing spondylitis or in good health (not recorded which).

In its sample, this clonotype was seen many times. The CDR3 spells CSVDVGRGMNTEAFF. CDR3 nucleotides: TGCAGCGTTGACGTGGGCCGAGGAATGAACACTGAAGCTTTCTTT. The gene calls are TRBV29-1 and TRBJ1-1; no reliable D call. Trimming removed 3 bases at V and 0 bases at J, with 14 bases between. CDR3 length: 15 amino acids. Germline CDR1 is SQVTM and CDR2 is ANQGSEA.

Ten or more counts support this clonotype. The chain is built from TRBV30 and TRBJ2-1, with 7 bases identical to TRBD2. J was trimmed by 4 bases and V by 0 bases; bases with no gene match: 3. Germline V gene sequence: CDR1 GTSNPN, CDR2 SVGIG (reference sequence). This CDR3 has 14 residues. In DNA, the CDR3 is TGTGCCTGGAGTGTACGAGCGGGGTACAATGAGCAGTTCTTC. Amino acids: CAWSVRAGYNEQFF.

This sequence joins TRBV28 and TRBJ1-2; D is ambiguous. Per germline, CDR1 MDHEN and CDR2 SYDVKM. V lost 6 bases to trimming and J lost 7 bases, with 18 bases between them. The length of the CDR3 is 14 residues. CDR3 sequence reads: CASSHSALTSGYTF. DNA for the CDR3: TGTGCCAGCAGCCATTCCGCCCTCACTAGTGGCTACACCTTC.

This clonotype appeared once. Since a much larger clone is just one base distant, this may be a read error. This rearrangement joins TRBV20-1 to TRBJ2-3, with TRBD2 identical over 12 bases. This CDR3 comprises 14 residues. V dropped 5 bases and J dropped 5; count of bases not matched to a gene: 5. Germline CDR1 and CDR2: DFQATT and SNEGSKA (reference sequence). The CDR3: CSAVRLAGVDTQYF. In DNA, the CDR3 is TGCAGTGCTGTCCGACTAGCGGGAGTAGATACGCAGTATTTT.

This clonotype was counted between two and nine times. The gene calls are TRBV7-9 and TRBJ2-1; TRBD1 aligns across 8 bases. CDR3 length: 11 residues. V lost 2 bases and J lost 14; bases outside the gene matches: 2. Germline V gene lookup returns CDR1 SEHNR and CDR2 FQNEAQ (reference sequence). The CDR3 loop is CASSLQGAKFF. The CDR3 DNA reads TGTGCCAGCAGCTTACAGGGGGCGAAGTTCTTC.

The chain combines TRBV3-1 with TRBJ2-3; 9 bases line up with TRBD2. This CDR3 contains 17 residues. After removal of 1 base from V and 1 base from J, the junction contained 6 bases not matched to a gene. The germline gives CDR1 LGHDT, CDR2 YNNKEL (reference sequence). CDR3 bases: TGTGCCAGCAGCCAAGGTCGACGGACTAGCGGCACAGATACGCAGTATTTT. Its translation: CASSQGRRTSGTDTQYF.

This clonotype was recorded a few times. The DNA of the CDR3 is TGCAGTGCTAGAGGCGAGCTGTACGAGCAGTACTTC. Its protein product is CSARGELYEQYF. The rearrangement joins TRBV20-1 to TRBJ2-7; D unclear. Per the germline V gene, CDR1 is DFQATT and CDR2 is SNEGSKA (reference sequence). With 1 base removed from V and 4 bases from J, the gap between germline ends came to 8 bases. The CDR3 is 12 residues long.

This clonotype showed up many times. This rearrangement joins TRBV12-5 to TRBJ2-2, with 10 bases that match TRBD2. This CDR3 comprises 19 residues. Germline V gene data show CDR1 as LGHNT and CDR2 as FRNRAP. V trimming: 1 base; J trimming: 4 bases; junction bases outside the gene matches: 12. CDR3 region: CASGLGPKTLAGGTGELFF. CDR3 nucleotide sequence: TGTGCTAGTGGTTTGGGCCCTAAAACCTTAGCGGGAGGCACCGGGGAGCTGTTTTTT. The full variable domain, completed using reference TRBV12-5 and TRBJ2-2, is DARVTQTPRHKVTEMGQEVTMRCQPILGHNTVFWYRQTMMQGLELLAYFRNRAPLDDSGMPKDRFSAEMPDATLATLKIQPSEPRDSAVYFCASGLGPKTLAGGTGELFFGEGSRLTVL.

This clonotype was seen only a few times. The rearrangement uses TRBV7-9 and TRBJ2-5; TRBD2 agrees at 9 bases. Trimming took 1 base from V and 1 from J; bases not matched to a gene: 4. The CDR3 has 16 amino acids. Germline lookup yields CDR1 SEHNR and CDR2 FQNEAQ (reference sequence). The CDR3 reads CASSLGAGGLQETQYF. The CDR3 DNA reads TGTGCCAGCAGCTTAGGTGCGGGAGGGCTCCAAGAGACCCAGTACTTC.

The rearrangement links TRBV27 to TRBJ1-2, with D maybe TRBD1 (6 bases). V was cut by 4 bases and J by 1 base, with 19 bases left in between. CDR1 MNHEY and CDR2 SMNVEV come from the germline V gene (reference sequence). This CDR3 region has 17 residues. CDR3 coding DNA: TGTGCCAGCAGTTCCATGAGGGGGGGGCCCTTTAACTATGGCTACACCTTC. It translates to CASSSMRGGPFNYGYTF.

Ten or more counts support this clonotype. The chain combines TRBV29-1 with TRBJ2-7, with D tentatively TRBD1 or TRBD2 (5 bases each). Germline CDR1 reads SQVTM; CDR2 reads ANQGSEA. The CDR3 has 15 amino acids. Trimming cost V 4 bases and J 4 bases, with 20 bases left between them. CDR3 sequence: CSVAPSQGWEYEQYF. CDR3 DNA: TGCAGCGTTGCGCCGTCCCAGGGATGGGAGTACGAGCAGTACTTC.

On this clonotype itself: This may be a read error, as it is one base from a much larger clone. The chain joins TRBV20-1 to TRBJ1-1; 9 nucleotides align to TRBD1. The junction had 6 bases not matched to a gene; V was cut back by 1 base and J by 6 bases. CDR1 is DFQATT, CDR2 SNEGSKA, per germline (reference sequence). The CDR3 contains 14 residues. The CDR3 here is CSARGGQGNAEAFF. In DNA form, the CDR3 reads TGCAGTGCTAGAGGGGGACAGGGAAACGCTGAAGCTTTCTTT.

V is TRBV29-1 and J is TRBJ2-3, with D possibly TRBD2 on 6 matching bases. CDR3 size: 14 residues. The germline gives CDR1 SQVTM, CDR2 ANQGSEA. Trimming left V 3 bases short and J 3 bases short, with 13 bases between. For the CDR3, the DNA is TGCAGCGTTGAGACGGGCGGGAATACAGATACGCAGTATTTT. This translates into CSVETGGNTDTQYF.

This chain links TRBV29-1 with TRBJ2-3, with unresolved D. The CDR3 length is 17 residues. V was cut by 0 bases and J by 2 bases, with 18 bases left in between. CDR1 is SQVTM, CDR2 ANQGSEA, per germline. The CDR3 bases are TGCAGCGTTGAAGATCGGCTTGCATACCCCCTCACAGATACGCAGTATTTT. Protein: CSVEDRLAYPLTDTQYF.

The chain links TRBV5-1 to TRBJ2-2; 7 bases are shared with TRBD2. The CDR3 extends over 15 amino acids. V gave up 5 bases and J gave up 4 bases; unmatched junction bases: 8. CDR1 and CDR2 from the germline V gene are SGHRS and YFSETQ. CDR3 amino acids: CASRPGLVLTGELFF. CDR3 in DNA: TGCGCCAGCAGACCTGGACTAGTCCTCACCGGGGAGCTGTTTTTT.

The rearrangement joins TRBV20-1 to TRBJ1-5, with 9 bases fitting TRBD1. Germline CDR1 and CDR2: DFQATT and SNEGSKA (reference sequence). There are 17 residues in the CDR3. With 0 bases clipped from V and 1 base from J, the junction kept 7 bases outside the gene matches. CDR3 protein: CSAREMGTGLSNQPQHF. The DNA for the CDR3 is TGCAGTGCTAGAGAAATGGGGACAGGGTTGAGCAATCAGCCCCAGCATTTT.